The 28 T cell receptor beta chains below all came from one sample that was sequenced in a study of beta chain features in type 1 diabetes. cDNA synthesis used the whole RNA isolate, giving expressed TCRB sequences. Clones were sequenced by immunoSEQ multiplex PCR, and TCRdb holds only the in-frame ones, with some missing. The table shows fewer than 500,000 clones, with about 15% occurring only once. The source material was naive CD4+ T cells from blood. These receptors all come from a man aged 25-40 years in good health.

This clone was counted between two and nine times. The J gene is TRBJ2-7, the V gene TRBV14; the match to TRBD1 covers 9 bases. The V gene end was trimmed by 3 bases and the J gene end by 4 bases; junction bases not matched to a gene: 7. Germline lookup yields CDR1 SGHDN and CDR2 FVKESK. This CDR3 contains 15 residues. The CDR3: CASSQGGQGLYEQYV. The CDR3 DNA reads TGTGCCAGCAGCCAGGGGGGACAGGGCCTTTACGAGCAGTACGTC.

This clone was found many times. The chain recombines TRBV30 with TRBJ1-2; D is unresolved. This CDR3 contains 13 residues. With 3 bases removed from V and 6 bases from J, the gap between germline ends came to 14 bases. From germline, CDR1 is GTSNPN and CDR2 SVGIG (reference sequence). The CDR3 DNA sequence: TGTGCCTGGAGGCCTCGCCGTTGGAATGGCTACACCTTC. Translated, it gives CAWRPRRWNGYTF.

V is TRBV29-1 and J is TRBJ2-5; no definite D call. The CDR3 totals 12 residues. In germline, CDR1 is SQVTM, CDR2 ANQGSEA. V lost 4 bases to trimming and J lost 5 bases, with 11 bases between them. CDR3 amino acids: CSVGHPGETQYF. The CDR3 DNA sequence: TGCAGCGTTGGACATCCTGGGGAGACCCAGTACTTC.

This clone occurred a few times. The genes are TRBV5-1 and TRBJ1-2; D is possibly TRBD1 (5 bases). Trimming took 3 bases from V and 2 from J, leaving 11 bases between them. The CDR3 spans 14 residues. Germline loops: CDR1 SGHRS, CDR2 YFSETQ. The CDR3 region is CASSSERGNYGYTF. The CDR3, as DNA: TGCGCCAGCAGCTCCGAGCGGGGGAACTATGGCTACACCTTC. The variable domain in full, with the rest retrieved from reference TRBV5-1 and TRBJ1-2, is KAGVTQTPRYLIKTRGQQVTLSCSPISGHRSVSWYQQTPGQGLQFLFEYFSETQRNKGNFPGRFSGRQFSNSRSEMNVSTLELGDSALYLCASSSERGNYGYTFGSGTRLTVV.

This clone was counted once. Other DNA sequences from this sample encode an identical CDR3 as well. This sequence joins TRBV9 and TRBJ2-1; D remains ambiguous. The V and J ends lost 0 bases and 7 bases respectively, with 8 bases between them. CDR3 length equals 13 residues. The germline gives CDR1 SGDLS, CDR2 YYNGEE. The CDR3 spells CASSVGPVNEQFF. DNA for the CDR3: TGTGCCAGCAGCGTAGGGCCGGTGAATGAGCAGTTCTTC. Together with reference TRBV9 and TRBJ2-1, the CDR3 gives the full variable domain: DSGVTQTPKHLITATGQRVTLRCSPRSGDLSVYWYQQSLDQGLQFLIQYYNGEERAKGNILERFSAQQFPDLHSELNLSSLELGDSALYFCASSVGPVNEQFFGPGTRLTVL.

This clone was picked up a small number of times. The chain is built from TRBV7-2 and TRBJ1-4, with D possibly TRBD1 on 6 matching bases. Germline V CDR1 and CDR2: SGHTA, FQGNSA. This CDR3 has 15 amino acids. The V end was cut by 1 base, the J end by 5 bases, with 11 bases between. The CDR3, as DNA: TGTGCCAGCAGCTTAGTTGGGGGGCCGAATGAAAAACTGTTTTTT. It translates to CASSLVGGPNEKLFF. Full variable domain (remainder filled in from reference TRBV7-2 and TRBJ1-4): GAGVSQSPSNKVTEKGKDVELRCDPISGHTALYWYRQSLGQGLEFLIYFQGNSAPDKSGLPSDRFSAERTGGSVSTLTIQRTQQEDSAVYLCASSLVGGPNEKLFFGSGTQLSVL.

This clone was seen more than once but under ten times. The genes are TRBV7-6 and TRBJ2-3; 11 bases align to TRBD2. Germline V gene sequence: CDR1 SGHVS, CDR2 FNYEAQ. Trimming removed 1 base from V and 10 bases from J; junction bases left unmatched: 7. This CDR3 is 15 amino acids long. The CDR3, as DNA: TGTGCCAGCAGCTTAGGAACTAGCGGGGGCCTGGCGCAGTATTTT. It encodes CASSLGTSGGLAQYF.

This chain joins TRBV30 and TRBJ2-3; 10 nucleotides line up with TRBD2. The germline CDR1 and CDR2 sequences are GTSNPN and SVGIG (reference sequence). CDR3 length equals 14 residues. The V and J ends lost 3 bases and 3 bases, in that order; junction bases with no gene match: 3. The CDR3 DNA reads as TGTGCCTGGAGACTAGCGGGGCCTACAGATACGCAGTATTTT. Protein sequence: CAWRLAGPTDTQYF.

The gene calls are TRBV5-1 and TRBJ2-3; the match to TRBD1 covers 9 bases. Per the germline V gene, CDR1 is SGHRS and CDR2 is YFSETQ. The CDR3 length is 16 residues. V was clipped by 3 bases and J by 1 base; unmatched bases: 6. The CDR3 DNA is TGCGCCAGCAGCTGGGGACAGGGTTCGGGCACAGATACGCAGTATTTT. Amino acids: CASSWGQGSGTDTQYF.

The chain links TRBV7-2 to TRBJ2-2; 10 bases agree with TRBD1. The CDR3 is 16 amino acids. Trimming at V came to 5 bases and at J to 6 bases, leaving 9 bases not matched to a gene. Germline V lookup: CDR1 SGHTA, CDR2 FQGNSA. For the CDR3, the DNA is TGTGCCAGCAGCGCACTGGGACAGGGGATTCCCGGGGAGCTGTTTTTT. This gives the protein CASSALGQGIPGELFF.

The chain employs TRBV6-6 and TRBJ2-1; TRBD1 is a possible D gene (6 bases). The CDR3 length is 14 residues. Trimming pared 7 bases from V and 4 bases from J, leaving 14 bases between. CDR1 is MNHNY and CDR2 is SVGAGI in the germline V gene (reference sequence). The CDR3 DNA reads TGTGCCAGCACCTACAGGGCGAATTACAATGAGCAGTTCTTC. Translating gives CASTYRANYNEQFF.

This clone was seen only a few times. The chain employs TRBV18 and TRBJ1-6, with a tentative D call TRBD1 (6 bases). Germline V gives CDR1 KGHSH, CDR2 LQKENI. V gave up 3 bases and J gave up 5 bases, with 14 bases separating them. This CDR3 contains 16 residues. The CDR3 coding sequence is TGTGCCAGCTCACCGTTCTCGCCAGGGGATAATTCACCCCTCCACTTT. Translation: CASSPFSPGDNSPLHF.

V and J are TRBV29-1 and TRBJ2-5; 8 bases line up with TRBD1. Trimming took 6 bases from V and 5 from J; bases not matched to a gene: 8. The CDR3 covers 13 residues. From germline, CDR1 is SQVTM and CDR2 ANQGSEA. DNA for the CDR3: TGCAGCGTGCCGACAGGGGCGGGGGAGACCCAGTACTTC. Its protein product is CSVPTGAGETQYF.

The chain carries TRBV15 and TRBJ2-7, with 11 bases that match TRBD1. V was pared by 2 bases and J by 3 bases, with 6 bases of the junction left unmatched. The germline V gene has CDR1 LNHNV and CDR2 YYDKDF (reference sequence). There are 16 residues in the CDR3. The CDR3 DNA is TGTGCCACCAGCAGATTCACCGGGACAGGGGGCTACGAGCAGTACTTC. Translation: CATSRFTGTGGYEQYF.

Many counts were recorded for this clone. The V and J genes are TRBV7-9 and TRBJ2-3, with TRBD2 matching over 8 bases. This CDR3 is 15 amino acids long. The germline V gene has CDR1 SEHNR and CDR2 FQNEAQ (reference sequence). J gave up 2 bases and V 2 bases, and 3 bases lay outside the gene matches. The CDR3 DNA sequence: TGTGCCAGCAGCTTATTAGCGGGGACCACAGATACGCAGTATTTT. As protein: CASSLLAGTTDTQYF.

The V call is TRBV7-9, the J call TRBJ2-7; perhaps D is TRBD1 or TRBD2 (5 bases each). The CDR3 totals 13 residues. V lost 2 bases and J lost 7, with 12 bases in between. Germline assignment: CDR1 SEHNR and CDR2 FQNEAQ (reference sequence). The CDR3 nucleotides read TGTGCCAGCAGCTTACTTGGGGGTGAGGAGCAGTACTTC. Amino acid sequence: CASSLLGGEEQYF.

Regarding this clone: The same CDR3 is also encoded by other DNA sequences in this sample. V and J are TRBV29-1 and TRBJ2-2; TRBD1 matches 8 bases. With V trimmed by 3 bases and J by 3 bases, 0 bases remained unmatched. CDR1 and CDR2 from the germline V gene are SQVTM and ANQGSEA. CDR3 length equals 13 residues. CDR3 amino acids: CSVDRGHTGELFF. In DNA form, the CDR3 reads TGCAGCGTTGACAGGGGGCACACCGGGGAGCTGTTTTTT.

V is TRBV9 and J is TRBJ2-1; TRBD2 matches 11 bases. CDR3 length: 16 residues. From germline, CDR1 is SGDLS and CDR2 YYNGEE. Trimming at V came to 0 bases and at J to 4 bases, leaving 3 bases not matched to a gene. The CDR3 sequence: CASSVVASGGYNEQFF. CDR3 nucleotide sequence: TGTGCCAGCAGCGTAGTGGCTAGCGGGGGGTACAATGAGCAGTTCTTC.

The V and J genes are TRBV2 and TRBJ2-3; D is possibly TRBD2 (6 bases). The CDR3 is made up of 13 amino acids. Trimming took off 5 bases at V and 2 bases at J, with 8 bases between the two ends. CDR1 is SNHLY, CDR2 FYNNEI, per germline. The CDR3 loop reads CASSWDFTDTQYF. For the CDR3, the DNA is TGTGCCAGCAGTTGGGACTTCACAGATACGCAGTATTTT.

This chain connects TRBV29-1 to TRBJ1-1; 11 positions agree with TRBD1. The CDR3 spans 13 residues. Trimming cost V 8 bases and J 5 bases; bases outside gene matches: 7. From germline, CDR1 is SQVTM and CDR2 ANQGSEA. The CDR3 DNA is TGCAGCTTCAAGGACAGGGGGCCTACTGAAGCTTTCTTT. This gives the protein CSFKDRGPTEAFF. The full variable domain, rest sourced from reference TRBV29-1 and TRBJ1-1, is SAVISQKPSRDICQRGTSLTIQCQVDSQVTMMFWYRQQPGQSLTLIATANQGSEATYESGFVIDKFPISRPNLTFSTLTVSNMSPEDSSIYLCSFKDRGPTEAFFGQGTRLTVV.

This clone came up a few times. V usage is TRBV6-5 and J usage is TRBJ2-5; D gene unclear. The CDR3 is 16 amino acids. The V and J ends lost 0 bases and 0 bases respectively, with 11 bases between them. Germline CDR1 is MNHEY and CDR2 is SVGAGI. The CDR3 loop is CASSYSWGIHQETQYF. The DNA for the CDR3 is TGTGCCAGCAGTTACTCGTGGGGAATCCACCAAGAGACCCAGTACTTC.

This clone was seen only once. The V gene is TRBV18, the J gene TRBJ2-5; D uncertain. V was pared by 2 bases and J by 1 base, with 8 bases between. There are 14 residues in the CDR3. Per germline, CDR1 KGHSH and CDR2 LQKENI. DNA of the CDR3: TGTGCCAGCTCACCAGGGCCTAGCCAAGAGACCCAGTACTTC. This encodes CASSPGPSQETQYF.

The chain couples TRBV19 to TRBJ2-1; D possibly corresponds to TRBD1 (5 bases). Trimming stripped 1 base from V and 4 bases from J, with 11 bases between. The length of the CDR3 is 15 residues. Germline V lookup: CDR1 LNHDA, CDR2 SQIVND (reference sequence). The CDR3 region is CASSIGQLVYNEQFF. Written as DNA, the CDR3 is TGTGCCAGTAGTATAGGACAGTTGGTGTACAATGAGCAGTTCTTC.

Comment on this clone: Other DNA sequences of this sample code for an identical CDR3. J is TRBJ1-2 and V is TRBV9; D gene unclear. The V end lost 3 bases, the J end lost 2 bases, and 2 bases lay between the germline ends. The CDR3 totals 11 residues. Germline CDR1 reads SGDLS; CDR2 reads YYNGEE. CDR3 in amino acids: CASSANYGYTF. Written as DNA, the CDR3 is TGTGCCAGCAGCGCAAACTATGGCTACACCTTC.

The J gene is TRBJ1-2, the V gene TRBV14; possibly TRBD1 for D (5 bases). CDR1 is SGHDN and CDR2 is FVKESK in the germline V gene. The germline V and J ends were trimmed by 3 bases and 7 bases, with 6 bases remaining between them. The CDR3 has 11 amino acids. The CDR3 reads CASSHGAGYTF. The CDR3 nucleotides are TGTGCCAGCAGCCATGGGGCTGGCTACACCTTC.

The rearrangement uses TRBV27 and TRBJ2-7; D may be TRBD1 (5 bases). This CDR3 is built from 14 residues. CDR1 and CDR2 (germline): MNHEY, SMNVEV (reference sequence). The V end lost 9 bases, the J end lost 2 bases, and 17 bases lay between the germline ends. The CDR3 loop is CASTKGVGPYEQYF. In DNA form, the CDR3 reads TGTGCCAGTACCAAAGGGGTGGGCCCCTACGAGCAGTACTTC.

This clone showed up just a few times. Other DNA sequences within the sample encode an identical CDR3. The rearrangement links TRBV18 to TRBJ1-1; D gene uncertain. CDR3 length equals 14 residues. Between the trimmed V and J ends, which lost 3 bases and 2 bases, there was a span of 10 bases. Looked up from germline, CDR1 is KGHSH and CDR2 is LQKENI. CDR3 DNA: TGTGCCAGCTCACCCGGCGGAGGAAACACTGAAGCTTTCTTT. It codes for CASSPGGGNTEAFF.

This clone appeared a few times. The rearrangement uses TRBV11-2 and TRBJ2-5; no firm D call. V was cut by 0 bases and J by 2 bases, with 7 bases left in between. The CDR3 is made up of 14 amino acids. Per the germline V gene, CDR1 is SGHAT and CDR2 is FQNNGV. The CDR3 nucleotides are TGTGCCAGCAGCTTAGATCGTTTGCAAGAGACCCAGTACTTC. Protein product: CASSLDRLQETQYF.